The clone carrying this TCR beta chain appeared a few times. Its antigen remains unidentified. The entry originates in a study of cytomegalovirus exposure and HLA in healthy donors. Broader study findings: Earlier results showed most TCR beta V segments being productive about 90% or about 30% of the time. Reports indicated that the classifier achieved high specificity and sensitivity in diagnosing cytomegalovirus status.

Use of 60 Vbeta and 13 Jbeta primers characterized the PCR. Repertoires were generated with immunoSEQ multiplex PCR, while TCRdb's copy carries only in-frame clones and drops some. This table has about 120,000 clones, about 8% appearing once. The germline gives CDR1 SQVTM, CDR2 ANQGSEA. Trimming left V 3 bases short and J 9 bases short, with 11 bases between. The CDR3 spans 11 residues. Healthy bone marrow donors made up the donor group. The sample was PBMCs. The receptor comes from a woman in her thirties or forties in good health and CMV-seropositive. This chain links TRBV29-1 with TRBJ1-2; D not resolved. The CDR3 here is CSVEHGESYTF. The CDR3 nucleotides read TGCAGCGTTGAGCATGGGGAGAGCTACACCTTC.